This TCR beta chain was sequenced during a study of cytomegalovirus exposure and HLA in healthy donors. Study observations and caveats: Among TCR beta chains, those listed as cytomegalovirus-associated numbered about 150. According to a later analysis, TCR clusters from the first cohort tended to co-occur in the 100 to 150 validation repertoires.

The CDR3 has 12 amino acids. Germline V gives CDR1 MNHEY, CDR2 SVGAGI. Trimming at V came to 6 bases and at J to 16 bases, leaving 12 bases not matched to a gene. Notes on this clone: No antigen is known for it.

Only in-frame clones appear in the TCRdb table, and some are missing; sequencing was by immunoSEQ multiplex PCR. This repertoire shows about 160,000 clones, 75% to 90% found once; its top ten account for 2% to 2.5%. The receptor's source is a woman between 18 and 30 years old in good health and CMV-seronegative. The rearrangement joins TRBV6-5 to TRBJ2-1; 7 nucleotides agree with TRBD2. The specimen sequenced was PBMCs. The CDR3 protein is CASSLGLGVQFF. The CDR3 region has the DNA TGTGCCAGCAGCCTCGGACTAGGGGTTCAATTCTTC.